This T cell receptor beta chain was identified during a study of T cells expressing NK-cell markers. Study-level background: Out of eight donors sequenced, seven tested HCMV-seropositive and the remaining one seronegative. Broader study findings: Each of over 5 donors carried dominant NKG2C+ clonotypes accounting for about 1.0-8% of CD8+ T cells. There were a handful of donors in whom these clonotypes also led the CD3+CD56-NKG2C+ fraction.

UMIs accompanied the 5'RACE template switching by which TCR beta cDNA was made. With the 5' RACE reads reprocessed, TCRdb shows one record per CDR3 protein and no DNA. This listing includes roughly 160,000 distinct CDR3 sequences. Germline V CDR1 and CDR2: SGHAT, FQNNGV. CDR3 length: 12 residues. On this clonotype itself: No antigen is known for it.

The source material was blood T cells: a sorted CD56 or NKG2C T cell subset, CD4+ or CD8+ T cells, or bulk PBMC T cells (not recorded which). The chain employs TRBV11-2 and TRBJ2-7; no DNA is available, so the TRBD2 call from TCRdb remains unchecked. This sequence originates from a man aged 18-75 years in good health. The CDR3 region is CASSLRALEQYF.